What follows are 11 T cell receptor beta chains derived from one specimen sequenced in a study of cytomegalovirus exposure and HLA in healthy donors. A multiplex PCR was run with 60 Vbeta primers and 13 Jbeta primers. This table comes from immunoSEQ multiplex PCR, and its TCRdb copy is limited to in-frame clones, with some not included. The data show 45,000 to 65,000 clones, more than 65% seen once. Material: PBMCs. All receptors come from a woman between 18 and 30 years old in good health and CMV-seronegative.

The V gene is TRBV19, the J gene TRBJ1-2, with D tentatively TRBD1 (6 bases). Per the germline V gene, CDR1 is LNHDA and CDR2 is SQIVND (reference sequence). V lost 3 bases, J lost 3 bases, and 17 bases lay in between. This CDR3 has 16 residues. In DNA, the CDR3 is TGTGCCAGTAGTATCTTGGGGGCAGCGGACCACTATGGCTACACCTTC. This codes for CASSILGAADHYGYTF.

This clone was counted between two and nine times. The chain recombines TRBV5-1 with TRBJ1-1; 8 bases align to TRBD1. V lost 6 bases to trimming and J lost 0 bases; unmatched junction nucleotides: 4. The CDR3 spans 14 residues. Germline CDR1 reads SGHRS; CDR2 reads YFSETQ. CDR3 bases: TGCGCCAGCAACCCGGACAGGGTGAACACTGAAGCTTTCTTT. This codes for CASNPDRVNTEAFF. Full variable domain (outside the CDR3, taken from reference TRBV5-1 and TRBJ1-1): KAGVTQTPRYLIKTRGQQVTLSCSPISGHRSVSWYQQTPGQGLQFLFEYFSETQRNKGNFPGRFSGRQFSNSRSEMNVSTLELGDSALYLCASNPDRVNTEAFFGQGTRLTVV.

The rearrangement links TRBV11-2 to TRBJ1-2, with D possibly matching TRBD1 (6 bases). The CDR3 is made up of 16 amino acids. Per the germline V gene, CDR1 is SGHAT and CDR2 is FQNNGV. The V end was cut by 1 base, the J end by 5 bases, with 17 bases between. The CDR3 coding sequence is TGTGCCAGCAGCTTAGTCCCCCGTAGGGGGAAGTATGGCTACACCTTC. This translates into CASSLVPRRGKYGYTF.

The rearrangement links TRBV9 to TRBJ2-7, with D hard to call. This CDR3 is 12 amino acids long. In germline, CDR1 is SGDLS, CDR2 YYNGEE. V was cut by 4 bases and J by 3 bases, with 8 bases left in between. CDR3 nucleotides: TGTGCCAGCAGCCCTGGAGTCTACGAGCAGTACTTC. Translation: CASSPGVYEQYF. Complete variable domain (other parts from reference TRBV9 and TRBJ2-7): DSGVTQTPKHLITATGQRVTLRCSPRSGDLSVYWYQQSLDQGLQFLIQYYNGEERAKGNILERFSAQQFPDLHSELNLSSLELGDSALYFCASSPGVYEQYFGPGTRLTVT.

CDR3 in amino acids: CASSSANEKLFF. Here the CDR3 DNA reads TGTGCCAGCAGTTCGGCTAATGAAAAACTGTTTTTT. V is TRBV28 and J is TRBJ1-4; D is ambiguous. CDR1 and CDR2 (germline): MDHEN, SYDVKM. The CDR3 is 12 residues long. V shed 4 bases and J shed 3 bases, with 3 bases lying between them.

The chain employs TRBV6-1 and TRBJ1-2; TRBD1 matches 7 bases. V trimming: 6 bases; J trimming: 4 bases; junction bases outside the gene matches: 5. This CDR3 has 13 residues. The germline V gene encodes CDR1 MNHNS and CDR2 SASEGT. CDR3 in amino acids: CASSPTGTYGYTF. The CDR3 DNA reads TGTGCCAGCAGCCCGACAGGGACCTATGGCTACACCTTC.

The chain joins TRBV7-2 to TRBJ2-1; the match to TRBD2 covers 7 bases. The trim removed 1 base at V and 4 bases at J, leaving 1 base unmatched. There are 14 residues in the CDR3. Germline V lookup: CDR1 SGHTA, CDR2 FQGNSA. The CDR3 protein is CASSLDGRYNEQFF. Here the CDR3 DNA reads TGTGCCAGCAGCTTAGACGGGAGGTACAATGAGCAGTTCTTC.

The V and J genes are TRBV7-2 and TRBJ1-5; D not resolved. CDR3 length equals 13 residues. V was cut by 2 bases and J by 5 bases, with 7 bases left in between. In germline, CDR1 is SGHTA, CDR2 FQGNSA. The CDR3 DNA reads TGTGCCAGCAGCTTATGGAGAGATCAGCCCCAGCATTTT. Protein: CASSLWRDQPQHF.

This chain links TRBV7-9 with TRBJ2-1; 7 nucleotides agree with TRBD2. The CDR3 has 16 residues. Germline V CDR1 and CDR2: SEHNR, FQNEAQ (reference sequence). With V trimmed by 3 bases and J by 2 bases, 7 bases remained unmatched. The CDR3 DNA reads TGTGCCAGCAGCTTTATGCTAGCGGAAACCTACAATGAGCAGTTCTTC. Its translation is CASSFMLAETYNEQFF.

The V call is TRBV5-1, the J call TRBJ1-4; D remains unclear. The CDR3 runs to 14 residues. The V end was cut by 2 bases, the J end by 0 bases, with 5 bases between. Germline CDR1 reads SGHRS; CDR2 reads YFSETQ. The chain's CDR3 is CASSFGPTNEKLFF. The CDR3 region has the DNA TGCGCCAGCAGCTTCGGTCCAACTAATGAAAAACTGTTTTTT.

J is TRBJ2-7 and V is TRBV18; tentatively, D is TRBD2 (6 bases). This CDR3 has 14 amino acids. From germline, CDR1 is KGHSH and CDR2 LQKENI. Trimming took 3 bases from V and 7 from J, leaving 16 bases between them. The CDR3 DNA is TGTGCCAGCTCACCCCCGGGGGTGCCCGAGGAGCAGTACTTC. This gives the protein CASSPPGVPEEQYF. The full variable domain, in which reference TRBV18 and TRBJ2-7 provide the parts outside the CDR3, is NAGVMQNPRHLVRRRGQEARLRCSPMKGHSHVYWYRQLPEEGLKFMVYLQKENIIDESGMPKERFSAEFPKEGPSILRIQQVVRGDSAAYFCASSPPGVPEEQYFGPGTRLTVT.